The 10 T cell receptor beta chains below were found in one sample sequenced in a study of molecular identifiers for immune sequencing clone quantification (dated by TCRdb to 2016 to 2019). The method was PCR. The sequencer listed for this sample is Illumina HiSeq 4000. TCRdb trimmed the raw reads at Q25, called clones with MiXCR and kept productive beta chains. Every entry covers one CDR3 protein and lists the most common genes and DNA from its rows. The sample includes 350,000 or so distinct CDR3 sequences, with roughly a fifth observed a single time. The ten largest make up 0.81% of the sample. Sequenced: naive CD8+ T cells from blood, with Jurkat cell RNA spiked in. The meaning of the sample's cell subset or site label: FACS-sorted CD8+CD4-CCR7+CD45RA+ naive T cells. These receptors were taken from a human donor in good health. Some libraries in this study had Jurkat cell RNA spiked in.

There are a few counts of this clonotype. CDR3 protein: CASSQEGLAGAHGQYF. For the CDR3, the DNA is TGCGCCAGCAGCCAAGAGGGGCTAGCGGGGGCCCATGGGCAGTATTTT. V is TRBV4-1 and J is TRBJ2-3; 10 bases are shared with TRBD2. Germline V gives CDR1 MGHRA, CDR2 YSYEKL. The CDR3 has 16 residues. J lost 11 bases, V lost 0 bases, and 11 bases had no gene match.

This clonotype was picked up many times. The chain combines TRBV4-1 with TRBJ1-5; TRBD1 might be the D (5 bases). The CDR3 is made up of 15 amino acids. The V and J ends lost 2 bases and 2 bases respectively, with 10 bases between them. The germline gives CDR1 MGHRA, CDR2 YSYEKL. The CDR3 DNA reads TGCGCCAGCAGCCAATCCTTGGGGGGCAATCAGCCCCAGCATTTT. Protein product: CASSQSLGGNQPQHF.

This clonotype was seen just once. This rearrangement joins TRBV7-6 to TRBJ1-5; maybe TRBD1 (5 bases). The CDR3 consists of 15 residues. From germline, CDR1 is SGHVS and CDR2 FNYEAQ. V dropped 4 bases and J dropped 2 bases, with 12 bases sitting between them. This CDR3 is CASSWDWGGNQPQHF. CDR3 DNA: TGTGCCAGCAGCTGGGACTGGGGAGGCAATCAGCCCCAGCATTTT.

This clonotype was seen many times. The gene calls are TRBV6-5 and TRBJ1-4; tentatively, D is TRBD1 (6 bases). Trimming cost V 7 bases and J 4 bases, with 16 bases left between them. Germline CDR1 MNHEY, CDR2 SVGAGI. CDR3 length equals 15 residues. The CDR3 sequence: CASTPGQYYNEKLFF. As DNA, the CDR3 is TGTGCCAGCACTCCAGGACAGTATTATAATGAAAAACTGTTTTTT.

The sample holds many counts of this clonotype. The V and J genes are TRBV7-9 and TRBJ2-3; 9 nucleotides align to TRBD2. The length of the CDR3 is 15 residues. Germline V lookup: CDR1 SEHNR, CDR2 FQNEAQ (reference sequence). V shed 2 bases, J shed 5 bases, and the junction held 5 bases outside the gene matches. In nucleotides, the CDR3 is TGTGCCAGCAGCTTATTAGCGGGGGACGGAGATACGCAGTATTTT. Translated: CASSLLAGDGDTQYF.

Regarding this clonotype: Because it lacks the conserved phenylalanine or tryptophan at the end, this CDR3 is likely a read error. This chain connects TRBV25-1 to TRBJ2-7; D gene unclear. The CDR3 sequence is 13 residues long. Germline loops: CDR1 MGHDK, CDR2 SYGVNS. V dropped 2 bases and J dropped 5 bases, with 10 bases sitting between them. The CDR3 loop reads CASSEIRLNEQYS. The CDR3 nucleotides read TGTGCCAGCAGTGAAATTCGGCTGAACGAGCAGTACTCC.

This clonotype was recorded many times. This rearrangement joins TRBV2 to TRBJ1-2, with unresolved D. The CDR3 covers 15 residues. V gave up 0 bases and J gave up 1 base, with 9 bases separating them. The germline CDR1 and CDR2 sequences are SNHLY and FYNNEI. The CDR3 bases are TGTGCCAGCAGTGAAGCGCCACAGATTAACTATGGCTACACCTTC. The encoded protein is CASSEAPQINYGYTF. Complete variable domain (other parts from reference TRBV2 and TRBJ1-2): EPEVTQTPSHQVTQMGQEVILRCVPISNHLYFYWYRQILGQKVEFLVSFYNNEISEKSEIFDDQFSVERPDGSNFTLKIRSTKLEDSAMYFCASSEAPQINYGYTFGSGTRLTVV.

This clonotype was seen many times. The chain links TRBV6-2 or TRBV6-3 to TRBJ1-5, with 8 bases aligning to TRBD1. Looked up from germline, CDR1 is MNHEY and CDR2 is SVGEGT. The J segment lost 1 base and the V segment lost 2 bases, leaving 7 bases of the junction unmatched. This CDR3 contains 17 residues. CDR3 DNA sequence: TGTGCCAGCAGTTACGAGTCAGGGGGCGGAAGCAATCAGCCCCAGCATTTT. Amino acids: CASSYESGGGSNQPQHF.

This clonotype has at least ten counts. The chain has TRBV5-1 and TRBJ1-1; D call uncertain. The CDR3 contains 15 residues. V lost 1 base to trimming and J lost 6 bases, with 16 bases between them. CDR1 and CDR2 from the germline V gene are SGHRS and YFSETQ. The CDR3 loop is CASSLNSILNPEAFF. The CDR3 DNA reads as TGCGCCAGCAGCTTGAACTCCATACTTAACCCTGAAGCTTTCTTT.

Points on this clonotype: This could be a read error, since a much larger clone is one nucleotide away. The missing conserved phenylalanine or tryptophan at the end of this CDR3 makes a read error likely. The chain has TRBV4-3 and TRBJ1-1; the D gene is possibly TRBD1 (6 bases). The germline V and J ends were trimmed by 2 bases and 2 bases, with 9 bases remaining between them. The CDR3 has 14 amino acids. Germline CDR1 is LGHNA and CDR2 is YSLEER. CDR3: CASSQTGKNTEAFS. The CDR3, as DNA: TGCGCCAGCAGCCAAACAGGGAAAAACACTGAAGCTTTCTCT.